This passage covers 23 T cell receptor beta chains from one sample sequenced in a study of vaccination and CD4 T cells after COVID-19. Cultured CD4+ T cell DNA underwent sequencing with the Oncomine TCR Beta short-read assay. TCRdb redid the calling of the PCR reads with MiXCR, one entry per CDR3 protein. The table shows some 16,000 distinct CDR3 sequences, with roughly 51% occurring only once. No antigens are known for them. Described treatment: approximately 9-day PBMC culture with coronavirus spike peptide pools or control peptides (ViraFEST assay). Material: CD4+ T cells from blood, cultured in vitro. Every receptor here comes from a human donor who had recovered from COVID-19.

The V and J genes are TRBV10-3 and TRBJ1-1, with a tentative D call TRBD1 (6 bases). Trimming left V 6 bases short and J 1 base short, with 9 bases between. The CDR3 covers 13 residues. Per the germline V gene, CDR1 is ENHRY and CDR2 is SYGVKD. The CDR3 nucleotides are TGTGCCATCAGCCTACAGGGGAACACTGAAGCTTTCTTT. Translating gives CAISLQGNTEAFF.

The table lists this clonotype with a few counts. Germline is not matched at one junction end, which may reflect a read error. This chain connects TRBV7-7 to TRBJ2-2; D is unresolved. CDR1 is SSHAT, CDR2 FNYEAQ, per germline (reference sequence). The CDR3 runs 13 residues. In DNA form, the CDR3 reads TGTGCTAGCAGCCTTAAGACGGGTGGGGAGCTGTTTTTT. Its protein product is CASSLKTGGELFF.

The genes are TRBV6-1 and TRBJ1-6; D remains ambiguous. The germline V gene encodes CDR1 MNHNS and CDR2 SASEGT. The CDR3 totals 15 residues. The V end was cut by 6 bases, the J end by 3 bases, with 12 bases between. For the CDR3, the DNA is TGTGCCAGCAGGGCACGGAGAGGCTATAATTCACCCCTCCACTTT. This sequence encodes CASRARRGYNSPLHF.

This rearrangement joins TRBV7-3 to TRBJ2-1; tentative D call: TRBD2 (6 bases). CDR3 length: 17 amino acids. Per germline, CDR1 SGHTA and CDR2 FQGTGA. V lost 2 bases to trimming and J lost 5 bases, with 19 bases between them. The CDR3 spells CASSLFAVGLADNEQFF. The CDR3 coding sequence is TGTGCCAGCAGCTTATTTGCCGTGGGACTGGCCGACAATGAGCAGTTCTTC.

This chain joins TRBV5-5 and TRBJ1-5, with TRBD1 identical over 11 bases. The CDR3 spans 15 residues. CDR1 and CDR2 (germline): SGHKS, YYEKEE (reference sequence). V lost 4 bases to trimming and J lost 5 bases; unmatched junction nucleotides: 5. CDR3 bases: TGTGCCAGCAGCCCTAGGGACAGGGGGGATCAGCCCCAGCATTTT. Amino acids: CASSPRDRGDQPQHF.

V is TRBV7-9 and J is TRBJ2-1; D may correspond to TRBD1 or TRBD2 (5 bases each). Germline V CDR1 and CDR2: SEHNR, FQNEAQ (reference sequence). Trimming removed 4 bases from V and 3 bases from J, with 16 bases in between. This CDR3 has 16 amino acids. The CDR3 spells CASSSSWGTVYNEQFF. The CDR3 region has the DNA TGTGCCAGCAGCTCGTCGTGGGGGACCGTCTACAATGAGCAGTTCTTC.

The sample holds a few counts of this clonotype. This chain links TRBV30 with TRBJ1-6, with D hard to call. The V and J ends lost 3 bases and 0 bases respectively, with 12 bases between them. CDR1 is GTSNPN and CDR2 is SVGIG in the germline V gene (reference sequence). The CDR3 totals 16 residues. The CDR3 region is CAWRDGESSYNSPLHF. The CDR3 DNA sequence: TGTGCCTGGAGGGACGGGGAAAGCTCCTATAATTCACCCCTCCACTTT. The variable domain in full, with the rest retrieved from reference TRBV30 and TRBJ1-6, is SQTIHQWPATLVQPVGSPLSLECTVEGTSNPNLYWYRQAAGRGLQLLFYSVGIGQISSEVPQNLSASRPQDRQFILSSKKLLLSDSGFYLCAWRDGESSYNSPLHFGNGTRLTVT.

The chain uses TRBV7-2 and TRBJ2-7; 7 bases match TRBD2. Germline loops: CDR1 SGHTA, CDR2 FQGNSA. V shed 0 bases and J 4 bases; nucleotides not matched to a gene: 6. This CDR3 region has 15 residues. Written as DNA, the CDR3 is TGTGCCAGCAGCTTAGCGGGGGGGACCAAATACGAGCAGTACTTC. This gives the protein CASSLAGGTKYEQYF.

The chain recombines TRBV7-9 with TRBJ1-2; 11 bases agree with TRBD1. The V gene end was trimmed by 4 bases and the J gene end by 10 bases; junction bases not matched to a gene: 11. There are 15 residues in the CDR3. The germline gives CDR1 SEHNR, CDR2 FQNEAQ (reference sequence). The DNA of the CDR3 is TGTGCCAGCAGCTCTGGACAGGGGGCTCCTGGAGACTACACCTTC. Translation gives CASSSGQGAPGDYTF.

This clonotype was recorded a few times. J is TRBJ2-5 and V is TRBV7-2; TRBD2 matches at 7 bases. The germline gives CDR1 SGHTA, CDR2 FQGNSA. Losses at the gene ends were 2 bases for V and 3 bases for J; bases not matched to a gene: 3. The CDR3 totals 14 residues. Here the CDR3 DNA reads TGTGCCAGCAGCTTACGGGGAGGGGAAGAGACCCAGTACTTC. Translating it yields CASSLRGGEETQYF. Full variable domain (outside the CDR3, taken from reference TRBV7-2 and TRBJ2-5): GAGVSQSPSNKVTEKGKDVELRCDPISGHTALYWYRQSLGQGLEFLIYFQGNSAPDKSGLPSDRFSAERTGGSVSTLTIQRTQQEDSAVYLCASSLRGGEETQYFGPGTRLLVL.

The chain couples TRBV4-3 to TRBJ1-2, with D unclear. V gave up 0 bases and J gave up 8 bases, with 10 bases separating them. Germline V lookup: CDR1 LGHNA, CDR2 YSLEER. The CDR3 has 13 residues. The CDR3 sequence is CASSQDLRAGYTF. The CDR3 nucleotides read TGCGCCAGCAGCCAAGATCTGCGGGCCGGCTACACCTTC.

The V gene is TRBV5-4, the J gene TRBJ1-2; D gene uncertain. Germline values: CDR1 SGHNT, CDR2 YYREEE (reference sequence). The V gene lost 1 base and the J gene lost 2 bases, with 6 bases spanning the gap. CDR3 length: 13 amino acids. This chain's CDR3 is CASSLSVNYGYTF. As DNA, the CDR3 is TGTGCCAGCAGCTTGTCCGTAAACTATGGCTACACCTTC.

The chain employs TRBV7-2 and TRBJ2-3, with 12 bases that match TRBD2. V lost 5 bases, J lost 2 bases, and 2 bases stayed unmatched. This CDR3 has 15 amino acids. Germline V gene sequence: CDR1 SGHTA, CDR2 FQGNSA. CDR3 coding DNA: TGTGCCAGCAGCGCTAGCGGGAGGGTCACAGATACGCAGTATTTT. Amino acid sequence: CASSASGRVTDTQYF.

The V and J genes are TRBV11-3 and TRBJ1-1, with 7 positions matching TRBD1. J lost 5 bases, V lost 5 bases, and 11 bases had no gene match. Germline-derived CDR1 and CDR2 are SGHNT and YENEEA. The CDR3 has 15 amino acids. The DNA for the CDR3 is TGTGCCAGCAGCCCTGAACAGGGGCGGGAGACTGAAGCTTTCTTT. Protein: CASSPEQGRETEAFF. Full variable domain (missing parts from reference TRBV11-3 and TRBJ1-1): EAGVVQSPRYKIIEKKQPVAFWCNPISGHNTLYWYLQNLGQGPELLIRYENEEAVDDSQLPKDRFSAERLKGVDSTLKIQPAELGDSAVYLCASSPEQGRETEAFFGQGTRLTVV.

V is TRBV7-8 and J is TRBJ1-5; D is possibly TRBD1 (5 bases). The V end was cut by 3 bases, the J end by 7 bases, with 10 bases between. This CDR3 comprises 13 residues. CDR1 SGHVS and CDR2 FQNEAQ come from the germline V gene. The CDR3 protein is CASSLRGGQPQHF. CDR3 nucleotide sequence: TGTGCCAGCAGCTTGAGGGGAGGGCAGCCCCAGCATTTT.

This rearrangement joins TRBV7-8 to TRBJ1-1; D gene ambiguous. The germline gives CDR1 SGHVS, CDR2 FQNEAQ. The CDR3 runs to 14 residues. Trimming stripped 4 bases from V and 1 base from J, with 10 bases between. The CDR3 DNA is TGTGCCAGCAGCTCAACGACGGGGAACACTGAAGCTTTCTTT. The encoded protein is CASSSTTGNTEAFF.

This rearrangement joins TRBV4-3 to TRBJ1-1; unclear D gene. Trimming stripped 1 base from V and 0 bases from J, with 9 bases between. Germline V CDR1 and CDR2: LGHNA, YSLEER. The CDR3 extends over 15 amino acids. CDR3 residues: CASSQVVQLNTEAFF. CDR3 in DNA: TGCGCCAGCAGCCAAGTAGTCCAATTGAACACTGAAGCTTTCTTT.

The CDR3 bases are TGTGCCAGCAGTCACCCGGATCAGCCCCAGCATTTT. It translates to CASSHPDQPQHF. The V call is TRBV27, the J call TRBJ1-5; no clear D gene. Germline-derived CDR1 and CDR2 are MNHEY and SMNVEV (reference sequence). This CDR3 spans 12 amino acids. Trimming removed 5 bases at V and 5 bases at J, with 7 bases between.

The V call is TRBV6-1, the J call TRBJ1-1, with D perhaps TRBD1 (6 bases). CDR1 is MNHNS and CDR2 is SASEGT in the germline V gene. V lost 6 bases and J lost 0, with 17 bases in between. The CDR3 is 16 amino acids. CDR3 loop: CASRETGGGMNTEAFF. CDR3 coding DNA: TGTGCCAGCAGGGAGACAGGTGGGGGGATGAACACTGAAGCTTTCTTT.

Comments on this clonotype: Germline and junction disagree at one end, which may indicate a read error. This chain connects TRBV7-2 to TRBJ2-5; 8 bases agree with TRBD2. Per the germline V gene, CDR1 is SGHTA and CDR2 is FQGNSA. CDR3 length: 15 amino acids. The CDR3 spells CASGLAGTSQETQYF. CDR3 nucleotides: TGTGCCAGCGGCTTAGCCGGGACTAGCCAAGAGACCCAGTACTTC.

A few counts support this clonotype. The V call is TRBV11-2, the J call TRBJ1-6; weak D call: TRBD1 (5 bases). Germline V lookup: CDR1 SGHAT, CDR2 FQNNGV. This CDR3 spans 13 amino acids. V was clipped by 6 bases and J by 7 bases, with 10 bases between them. DNA for the CDR3: TGTGCCAGCAGGTGGGGGAGGAATTCACCCCTCCACTTT. Translated: CASRWGRNSPLHF.

The chain uses TRBV7-8 and TRBJ2-1; 10 bases align to TRBD2. Germline V gives CDR1 SGHVS, CDR2 FQNEAQ. With V trimmed by 0 bases and J by 6 bases, 5 bases remained unmatched. The CDR3 spans 16 residues. The CDR3 DNA is TGTGCCAGCAGCTTAGCTCTTCCTAGCGGGGGCAATGAGCAGTTCTTC. Residues: CASSLALPSGGNEQFF.

The chain couples TRBV12-3 or TRBV12-4 to TRBJ2-7; 9 positions match TRBD2. The CDR3 consists of 15 residues. V trimming: 2 bases; J trimming: 5 bases; junction bases outside the gene matches: 7. CDR3 region: CASSLFGTSSHEQYF. CDR3 in DNA: TGTGCCAGCAGTTTATTCGGGACTAGCAGCCACGAGCAGTACTTC.